A single sample gave rise to the 20 T cell receptor beta chains below, sequenced in a study of shared clonotypes between healthy human individuals. Generated by immunoSEQ multiplex PCR, the TCRdb table keeps only in-frame clones and is missing some. The table has 1 million to 1.2 million clones, approximately 77% seen once. Sequencing was performed on memory CD4+ T cells from PBMCs. Subset specified: CD45RA-negative fraction. The receptors were sampled from a man younger than 35 in good health. Some clones in this sample may be carry-over from other donors' samples.

This sequence joins TRBV6-5 and TRBJ2-1; possible D gene TRBD2, 6 bases. V lost 7 bases, J lost 5 bases, and 12 bases lay in between. The CDR3 is made up of 13 amino acids. Germline V CDR1 and CDR2: MNHEY, SVGAGI. The CDR3 sequence is CASIGLSNNEQFF. Written as DNA, the CDR3 is TGTGCCAGCATAGGACTATCAAACAATGAGCAGTTCTTC.

The rearrangement joins TRBV6-6 to TRBJ2-7; 8 bases map to TRBD2. The CDR3 spans 16 residues. CDR1 and CDR2 from the germline V gene are MNHNY and SVGAGI (reference sequence). The J segment lost 1 base and the V segment lost 7 bases, leaving 12 bases of the junction unmatched. CDR3 in amino acids: CASTRGGRSRSYEQYF. The CDR3 DNA reads TGTGCCAGCACCCGCGGCGGGAGGAGTAGGTCCTACGAGCAGTACTTC.

This rearrangement joins TRBV28 to TRBJ1-5; D not certain. Germline CDR1 is MDHEN and CDR2 is SYDVKM. The CDR3 is 18 amino acids. V was cut by 3 bases and J by 0 bases, with 18 bases left in between. The CDR3 loop reads CASSLRTSSLYSNQPQHF. DNA of the CDR3: TGTGCCAGCAGTTTGAGGACCTCAAGTCTATATAGCAATCAGCCCCAGCATTTT.

J is TRBJ2-1 and V is TRBV5-1; D not resolved. V was shortened by 0 bases and J by 0 bases, with 10 bases between the two germline ends. This CDR3 has 16 residues. Looked up from germline, CDR1 is SGHRS and CDR2 is YFSETQ. CDR3 amino acids: CASSLVPSFSYNEQFF. The CDR3 bases are TGCGCCAGCAGCTTGGTGCCCTCCTTCTCCTACAATGAGCAGTTCTTC.

In the case of this clone: A much larger clone differs by one base, so this may be a read error. Other DNA sequences in the sample encode the same CDR3. The V call is TRBV15, the J call TRBJ2-1, with D hard to call. Per the germline V gene, CDR1 is LNHNV and CDR2 is YYDKDF (reference sequence). The V gene lost 3 bases and the J gene lost 2 bases, with 11 bases spanning the gap. This CDR3 contains 15 residues. The DNA of the CDR3 is TGTGCCACCAGCAGGGCGAGAGACCCCTACAATGAGCAGTTCTTC. Its protein is CATSRARDPYNEQFF.

This chain links TRBV28 with TRBJ2-1; D perhaps matches TRBD1 (6 bases). Germline CDR1 reads MDHEN; CDR2 reads SYDVKM. Trimming cost V 6 bases and J 4 bases, with 13 bases left between them. This CDR3 spans 14 amino acids. In DNA form, the CDR3 reads TGTGCCAGCAGAAGGACAGACCGATACAATGAGCAGTTCTTC. This codes for CASRRTDRYNEQFF.

This sequence joins TRBV19 and TRBJ1-2, with D perhaps matching TRBD1 (5 bases). Trimming took 2 bases from V and 2 from J, leaving 9 bases between them. Germline V gene data show CDR1 as LNHDA and CDR2 as SQIVND (reference sequence). This CDR3 comprises 14 residues. The CDR3 loop is CASSITGRNYGYTF. For the CDR3, the DNA is TGTGCCAGTAGTATAACAGGTCGGAACTATGGCTACACCTTC.

The chain couples TRBV2 to TRBJ1-6, with D possibly matching TRBD1 (5 bases). The CDR3 has 15 residues. Trimming took 7 bases from V and 8 from J, leaving 18 bases between them. The germline V gene encodes CDR1 SNHLY and CDR2 FYNNEI. As DNA, the CDR3 is TGTGCCAGCACCCGCGAGGGGCAGGGCGATTCACCCCTCCACTTT. This codes for CASTREGQGDSPLHF.

This clone has a handful of counts. The chain is built from TRBV25-1 and TRBJ2-3; 9 bases fit TRBD1. The V gene's germline CDR1 is MGHDK and CDR2 SYGVNS. J gave up 3 bases and V 2 bases, and 3 bases lay outside the gene matches. This CDR3 region has 15 residues. In DNA form, the CDR3 reads TGTGCCAGCAGTGAACAAGGACAGGGGACAGATACGCAGTATTTT. This translates into CASSEQGQGTDTQYF.

This clone came up a few times. The rearrangement links TRBV28 to TRBJ1-2; no firm D call. Trimming removed 5 bases from V and 3 bases from J, with 1 base in between. The CDR3 has 10 amino acids. Germline V gene lookup returns CDR1 MDHEN and CDR2 SYDVKM. The CDR3 loop reads CASSDYGYTF. DNA for the CDR3: TGTGCCAGCAGTGACTATGGCTACACCTTC.

On this clone: Within the sample, other DNA sequences also encode this same CDR3. The chain has TRBV9 and TRBJ2-3; D uncertain. V lost 0 bases, J lost 1 base, and 3 bases lay in between. The germline V gene has CDR1 SGDLS and CDR2 YYNGEE. CDR3 length equals 13 residues. CDR3 loop: CASSVDRTDTQYF. The CDR3 bases are TGTGCCAGCAGCGTAGACCGCACAGATACGCAGTATTTT.

J is TRBJ2-7 and V is TRBV7-2, with 10 bases lining up with TRBD1. With V trimmed by 2 bases and J by 11 bases, 12 bases remained unmatched. The CDR3 spans 15 residues. The germline gives CDR1 SGHTA, CDR2 FQGNSA. The CDR3 loop is CASSLNFGQGGFKYF. CDR3 sequence (DNA): TGTGCCAGCAGCTTAAACTTTGGACAGGGGGGCTTTAAGTACTTC.

This chain connects TRBV5-4 to TRBJ2-6, with 7 nucleotides matching TRBD1. The germline V gene encodes CDR1 SGHNT and CDR2 YYREEE (reference sequence). This CDR3 comprises 16 residues. Losses at the gene ends were 6 bases for V and 3 bases for J; bases not matched to a gene: 9. In DNA form, the CDR3 reads TGTGCCAGCAAAGGGGGCGCCCTAGGTGGGGCCAACGTCCTGACTTTC. It specifies CASKGGALGGANVLTF. The full variable domain, in which reference TRBV5-4 and TRBJ2-6 provide the parts outside the CDR3, is ETGVTQSPTHLIKTRGQQVTLRCSSQSGHNTVSWYQQALGQGPQFIFQYYREEENGRGNFPPRFSGLQFPNYSSELNVNALELDDSALYLCASKGGALGGANVLTFGAGSRLTVL.

The V and J genes are TRBV10-3 and TRBJ2-7, with TRBD2 matching 13 bases. The germline CDR1 and CDR2 sequences are ENHRY and SYGVKD. V shed 3 bases and J 7 bases; nucleotides not matched to a gene: 6. This CDR3 has 15 amino acids. The CDR3 sequence is CAISDPGLAGREQYF. CDR3 in DNA: TGTGCCATCAGTGACCCGGGACTAGCGGGAAGGGAGCAGTACTTC.

For this clone: The sample holds other DNA sequences that translate to the same CDR3. The chain has TRBV5-1 and TRBJ1-3; D uncertain. The V and J ends lost 0 bases and 4 bases respectively, with 5 bases between them. Germline V CDR1 and CDR2: SGHRS, YFSETQ. This CDR3 has 13 amino acids. CDR3 amino acids: CASSLEAGNTIYF. CDR3 bases: TGCGCCAGCAGCTTGGAGGCCGGAAACACCATATATTTT.

The genes are TRBV7-9 and TRBJ2-2, with D perhaps TRBD1 (6 bases). The CDR3 is 15 amino acids. V shed 5 bases and J shed 3 bases, with 13 bases lying between them. Germline CDR1 is SEHNR and CDR2 is FQNEAQ (reference sequence). The CDR3 DNA reads TGTGCCAGCAGCCAACAGGGCGGTGACACCGGGGAGCTGTTTTTT. It translates to CASSQQGGDTGELFF.

This clone was observed a handful of times. The J gene is TRBJ2-1, the V gene TRBV11-3; no clear D. Germline V gene sequence: CDR1 SGHNT, CDR2 YENEEA. CDR3 length equals 14 residues. V was shortened by 1 base and J by 8 bases, with 12 bases between the two germline ends. The CDR3: CASSLGLSSDEQFF. CDR3 nucleotide sequence: TGTGCCAGCAGCTTAGGGTTGTCGAGCGATGAGCAGTTCTTC.

This chain connects TRBV4-3 to TRBJ2-4, with a possible D match to TRBD1 (5 bases). V lost 5 bases and J 0 bases, leaving 11 bases between the germline ends. The V gene's germline CDR1 is LGHNA and CDR2 YSLEER. CDR3 length: 15 amino acids. The CDR3 is CASSYGHLAKNIQYF. The CDR3 DNA sequence: TGCGCCAGCAGCTATGGACACCTAGCCAAAAACATTCAGTACTTC.

The chain carries TRBV7-8 and TRBJ2-3; possibly TRBD2 for D (7 bases). CDR1 and CDR2 (germline): SGHVS, FQNEAQ. Trimming took 1 base from V and 8 from J, leaving 16 bases between them. The CDR3 covers 15 residues. The CDR3 here is CASSLVAGAVGTQYF. CDR3 coding DNA: TGTGCCAGCAGCTTAGTGGCGGGGGCGGTTGGTACGCAGTATTTT.

The chain links TRBV5-6 to TRBJ2-5, with D tentatively TRBD2 (5 bases). Germline V gene sequence: CDR1 SGHDT, CDR2 YYEEEE. V lost 4 bases and J 2 bases, leaving 12 bases between the germline ends. The CDR3 has 14 residues. The DNA for the CDR3 is TGTGCCAGCAGCCCCGTCGGGATTCAAGAGACCCAGTACTTC. This gives the protein CASSPVGIQETQYF.